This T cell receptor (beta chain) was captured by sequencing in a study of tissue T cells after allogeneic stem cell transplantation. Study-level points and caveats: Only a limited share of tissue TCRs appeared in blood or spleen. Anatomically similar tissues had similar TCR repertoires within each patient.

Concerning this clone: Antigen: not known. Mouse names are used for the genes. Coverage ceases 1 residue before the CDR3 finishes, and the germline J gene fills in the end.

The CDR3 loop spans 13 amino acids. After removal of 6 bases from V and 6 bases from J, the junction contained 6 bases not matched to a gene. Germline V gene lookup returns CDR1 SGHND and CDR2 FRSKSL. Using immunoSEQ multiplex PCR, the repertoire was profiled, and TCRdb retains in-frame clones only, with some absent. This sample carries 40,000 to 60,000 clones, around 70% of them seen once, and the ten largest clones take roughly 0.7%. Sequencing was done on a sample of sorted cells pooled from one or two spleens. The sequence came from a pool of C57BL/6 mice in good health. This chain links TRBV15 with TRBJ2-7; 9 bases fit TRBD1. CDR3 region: CASSTGTGFEQYF. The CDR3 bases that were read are TGTGCCAGCAGCACCGGGACAGGGTTTGAACAGTAC.